The 25 T cell receptor beta chains in this list originate from one sample, sequenced in a study of T cells in Graves' hyperthyroidism and ophthalmopathy. Amplified TCR beta CDR3 regions derived from RNA transcripts. The study used the HTBI primer set for a first-round RT-PCR of the TCR CDR3. MiXCR was run by TCRdb on the multiplex PCR reads, yielding one entry per CDR3 protein. The sample carries about 510,000 distinct CDR3 sequences, roughly 15% recorded once. Sequencing used blood. The receptors were gathered from a woman aged 40 to 50 with Graves' hyperthyroidism.

This clonotype has a count of ten or more. The CDR3 DNA is TGTGCCAGCGCAAACACCGGGGAGCTGTTTTTT. Translating gives CASANTGELFF. The chain joins TRBV2 to TRBJ2-2; D is ambiguous. The CDR3 extends over 11 amino acids. Germline V gene lookup returns CDR1 SNHLY and CDR2 FYNNEI. V lost 8 bases and J 2 bases, leaving 3 bases between the germline ends.

The genes are TRBV20-1 and TRBJ1-4, with 7 bases aligning to TRBD1. CDR3 length: 13 residues. Trimming cost V 0 bases and J 8 bases; bases outside gene matches: 3. Germline-derived CDR1 and CDR2 are DFQATT and SNEGSKA (reference sequence). CDR3 residues: CSARDQGEEKLFF. CDR3 in DNA: TGCAGTGCTAGAGATCAGGGGGAAGAAAAACTGTTTTTT.

This clonotype occurred a few times. V is TRBV29-1 and J is TRBJ2-1; 16 bases map to TRBD2. The CDR3 totals 17 residues. Germline CDR1 SQVTM, CDR2 ANQGSEA. Trimming at V came to 2 bases and at J to 6 bases, leaving 7 bases not matched to a gene. The CDR3 sequence is CSVETGTSGRAPNEQFF. The DNA of the CDR3 is TGCAGCGTTGAAACCGGGACTAGCGGGAGGGCCCCCAATGAGCAGTTCTTC.

This clonotype was counted at least ten times. This chain connects TRBV7-9 to TRBJ2-1; no reliable D call. V was trimmed by 4 bases and J by 7 bases, leaving 8 bases between them. Germline V gene lookup returns CDR1 SEHNR and CDR2 FQNEAQ (reference sequence). The length of the CDR3 is 12 residues. CDR3: CASSYPANEQFF. The CDR3 DNA follows: TGTGCCAGCAGCTACCCGGCGAATGAGCAGTTCTTC.

This clonotype was detected only a few times. J is TRBJ2-7 and V is TRBV5-1, with D possibly matching TRBD1 (6 bases). The CDR3 runs 14 residues. The V gene's germline CDR1 is SGHRS and CDR2 YFSETQ. Trimming cost V 0 bases and J 2 bases, with 9 bases left between them. The CDR3 protein is CASSLGQVAYEQYF. In nucleotides, the CDR3 is TGCGCCAGCAGCTTGGGACAGGTTGCCTACGAGCAGTACTTC.

This clonotype was counted many times. V and J are TRBV7-8 and TRBJ2-1, with 12 nucleotides matching TRBD2. V gave up 1 base and J gave up 9 bases; unmatched junction bases: 4. CDR1 and CDR2 (germline): SGHVS, FQNEAQ. The CDR3 consists of 15 residues. The CDR3 loop is CASSLGLAGEVEQFF. The CDR3 DNA reads TGTGCCAGCAGCTTAGGACTAGCGGGAGAGGTTGAGCAGTTCTTC.

The sample holds many counts of this clonotype. V usage is TRBV20-1 and J usage is TRBJ1-1; 9 nucleotides match TRBD1. Losses at the gene ends were 1 base for V and 1 base for J; bases not matched to a gene: 10. CDR1 is DFQATT and CDR2 is SNEGSKA in the germline V gene (reference sequence). This CDR3 has 17 amino acids. CDR3 DNA: TGCAGTGCTAGAGTCGCAGGACAGGGGATCGGGAACACTGAAGCTTTCTTT. It is translated as CSARVAGQGIGNTEAFF.

This clonotype came up many times. The chain links TRBV11-3 to TRBJ2-5; D gene unclear. V gave up 8 bases and J gave up 4 bases, with 14 bases separating them. This CDR3 is built from 13 residues. Germline assignment: CDR1 SGHNT and CDR2 YENEEA. The CDR3 DNA sequence: TGTGCCAGCCACCGCGCAGACGGAGAGACCCAGTACTTC. Amino acid sequence: CASHRADGETQYF. The full variable domain, its missing parts supplied by reference TRBV11-3 and TRBJ2-5, is EAGVVQSPRYKIIEKKQPVAFWCNPISGHNTLYWYLQNLGQGPELLIRYENEEAVDDSQLPKDRFSAERLKGVDSTLKIQPAELGDSAVYLCASHRADGETQYFGPGTRLLVL.

This clonotype was seen at least ten times. The V and J genes are TRBV6-6 and TRBJ2-7; TRBD2 aligns across 14 bases. With V trimmed by 2 bases and J by 6 bases, 6 bases remained unmatched. CDR1 and CDR2 (germline): MNHNY, SVGAGI (reference sequence). The CDR3 consists of 16 residues. DNA for the CDR3: TGTGCCAGCAGTTACGCTCGACTAGCGGGAGGGTCCGAGCAGTACTTC. This encodes CASSYARLAGGSEQYF.

The chain links TRBV4-2 to TRBJ1-4; TRBD1 agrees at 12 bases. Germline trimming cut 4 bases from V and 9 bases from J; bases unmatched to any gene: 0. Germline CDR1 LGHNA, CDR2 YNFKEQ. CDR3 length: 13 amino acids. The CDR3 reads CASSRDRGQKLFF. In nucleotides, the CDR3 is TGTGCCAGCAGCCGGGACAGGGGGCAAAAACTGTTTTTT.

This clonotype was picked up a small number of times. The J gene is TRBJ2-7, the V gene TRBV4-1, with D uncertain. The V end lost 4 bases, the J end lost 1 base, and 14 bases lay between the germline ends. CDR1 and CDR2 (germline): MGHRA, YSYEKL. CDR3 length equals 15 residues. The CDR3 DNA follows: TGCGCCAGCAGCCCGATGGAAGGCTATTCCTACGAGCAGTACTTC. Encoded protein: CASSPMEGYSYEQYF.

This clonotype was seen ten or more times. The gene calls are TRBV6-2 or TRBV6-3 and TRBJ2-7; 7 bases match TRBD2. V was clipped by 1 base and J by 6 bases; unmatched bases: 3. The CDR3 sequence is 13 residues long. Germline V CDR1 and CDR2: MNHEY, SVGEGT. The DNA for the CDR3 is TGTGCCAGCAGTTACTTGCGGGAGAGCGAGCAGTACTTC. The encoded protein is CASSYLRESEQYF.

This clonotype has at least ten counts. The chain uses TRBV11-2 and TRBJ1-1; the D is unclear. This CDR3 has 17 amino acids. Germline V gene lookup returns CDR1 SGHAT and CDR2 FQNNGV. The V end was cut by 6 bases, the J end by 0 bases, with 20 bases between. The CDR3 spells CASSSTAAAPMNTEAFF. The DNA for the CDR3 is TGTGCCAGCAGTTCGACCGCGGCGGCACCGATGAACACTGAAGCTTTCTTT.

This clonotype was counted at least ten times. This chain connects TRBV25-1 to TRBJ2-3, with 7 bases matching TRBD2. The V and J ends lost 5 bases and 4 bases, in that order; junction bases with no gene match: 12. The CDR3 contains 16 residues. Germline V gives CDR1 MGHDK, CDR2 SYGVNS. The CDR3 here is CASSPRAGVGPDTQYF. Written as DNA, the CDR3 is TGTGCCAGCAGTCCCCGGGCGGGAGTCGGTCCAGATACGCAGTATTTT. Full variable domain (remainder filled in from reference TRBV25-1 and TRBJ2-3): EADIYQTPRYLVIGTGKKITLECSQTMGHDKMYWYQQDPGMELHLIHYSYGVNSTEKGDLSSESTVSRIRTEHFPLTLESARPSHTSQYLCASSPRAGVGPDTQYFGPGTRLTVL.

A few counts support this clonotype. With a much larger clone just one base away, this may be a read error. The chain employs TRBV28 and TRBJ1-2, with 8 bases lining up with TRBD1. Germline values: CDR1 MDHEN, CDR2 SYDVKM. V gave up 2 bases and J gave up 6 bases; unmatched junction bases: 5. The CDR3 is made up of 14 amino acids. The CDR3 loop reads CASSLRGQGNGYTF. The CDR3 DNA sequence: TGTGCCAGCAGTTTAAGAGGACAGGGAAATGGCTACACCTTC.

The chain employs TRBV6-5 and TRBJ1-4; D is unclear. The CDR3 runs to 16 residues. V lost 0 bases, J lost 2 bases, and 10 bases lay in between. Germline CDR1 MNHEY, CDR2 SVGAGI. Here the CDR3 reads CASSYSLRVTNEKLFF. CDR3 bases: TGTGCCAGCAGTTACTCGCTGCGGGTGACTAATGAAAAACTGTTTTTT.

This clonotype occurred many times. This chain links TRBV12-3 or TRBV12-4 with TRBJ2-5; possibly TRBD2 for D (6 bases). V was shortened by 8 bases and J by 5 bases, with 15 bases between the two germline ends. The CDR3 has 13 amino acids. In DNA form, the CDR3 reads TGTGCCAGCGGGGGGTCTGGACTGGAGACCCAGTACTTC. It encodes CASGGSGLETQYF.

The table lists this clonotype with many counts. The J gene is TRBJ2-1, the V gene TRBV6-1; unclear D gene. This CDR3 is built from 12 residues. V lost 5 bases and J lost 6, with 8 bases in between. Germline V lookup: CDR1 MNHNS, CDR2 SASEGT. CDR3 nucleotides: TGTGCCAGCAGTTATAAGGGCAATGAGCAGTTCTTC. Its translation is CASSYKGNEQFF.

This clonotype was observed a handful of times. This chain links TRBV11-3 with TRBJ2-1; TRBD2 is a possible D gene (6 bases). This CDR3 is built from 12 residues. The germline V gene encodes CDR1 SGHNT and CDR2 YENEEA. V was shortened by 1 base and J by 9 bases, with 7 bases between the two germline ends. The CDR3 nucleotides are TGTGCCAGCAGCTTAGTGCGGGGTGAGCAGTTCTTC. Translated, it gives CASSLVRGEQFF.

This clonotype turned up a few times. V usage is TRBV2 and J usage is TRBJ2-2; 7 bases align to TRBD1. V was pared by 3 bases and J by 4 bases, with 5 bases of the junction left unmatched. In germline, CDR1 is SNHLY, CDR2 FYNNEI. This CDR3 contains 15 residues. The CDR3 sequence: CASSDRGSFTGELFF. CDR3 nucleotide sequence: TGTGCCAGCAGTGACAGGGGGTCCTTCACCGGGGAGCTGTTTTTT.

This clonotype was observed many times. The J gene is TRBJ2-7, the V gene TRBV12-3 or TRBV12-4; 12 nucleotides agree with TRBD2. The junction had 3 bases not matched to a gene; V was cut back by 2 bases and J by 1 base. This CDR3 is 16 amino acids long. The DNA for the CDR3 is TGTGCCAGCAGTTTATCGACTAGCGGGAGTTCCTACGAGCAGTACTTC. Its translation: CASSLSTSGSSYEQYF.

This clonotype was counted at least ten times. The gene calls are TRBV2 and TRBJ1-5, with no clear D. Trimming took 4 bases from V and 0 from J, leaving 4 bases between them. The CDR3 extends over 13 amino acids. CDR1 is SNHLY and CDR2 is FYNNEI in the germline V gene. The CDR3 region is CASSGNSNQPQHF. The CDR3 DNA is TGTGCCAGCAGTGGGAATAGCAATCAGCCCCAGCATTTT.

There are many counts of this clonotype. The chain is built from TRBV11-2 and TRBJ1-5; the D is unclear. The CDR3 is 13 amino acids. Trimming shortened V by 1 base and J by 5 bases, and 6 bases separated the two germline ends. Germline CDR1 and CDR2: SGHAT and FQNNGV. The CDR3 protein is CASSLVGHQPQHF. The CDR3 DNA is TGTGCCAGCAGCTTAGTAGGGCATCAGCCCCAGCATTTT.

This clonotype appeared many times. The chain is built from TRBV20-1 and TRBJ1-2; no definite D call. The CDR3 runs 12 residues. Germline loops: CDR1 DFQATT, CDR2 SNEGSKA (reference sequence). The ends were cut back, 3 bases at V and 7 bases at J, with 12 bases in the middle. CDR3 protein: CSASPYAGGYTF. The DNA for the CDR3 is TGCAGTGCTAGCCCATACGCGGGTGGCTACACCTTC.

V and J are TRBV28 and TRBJ2-1, with TRBD1 matching 7 bases. The germline gives CDR1 MDHEN, CDR2 SYDVKM. The CDR3 spans 15 residues. After removal of 7 bases from V and 3 bases from J, the junction contained 9 bases not matched to a gene. The CDR3 is CASNPSGGNYNEQFF. In DNA, the CDR3 is TGTGCCAGCAACCCGTCAGGGGGAAACTACAATGAGCAGTTCTTC.